This T cell receptor (beta chain) was obtained from a study of T cell responses to AZD1222 COVID-19 vaccine. The V segment lost 7 bases and the J segment 0 bases; nucleotides outside the gene matches: 9. This CDR3 is 16 amino acids long. CDR1 is GTSNPN, CDR2 SVGIG, per germline (reference sequence). For this clone: As yet, its antigen is unknown.

Profiling relied on immunoSEQ multiplex PCR, and the TCRdb table lists in-frame clones only, not all of them. This sample has 95,000 to 100,000 clones; just over 90% occur once, and the top ten carry approximately 12%. General observations from the study: Baseline serostatus was positive in only 5 to 7 AZD1222 recipients. The study found Spike-specific TCR breadth and depth rose after two AZD1222 doses. The donor group comprised mostly white British people and more females; the analysis possibly underestimated clonal diversity. Mapped onto spike, vaccine-associated CD4 TCRs spanned it and were dominant at 160-218 and 743-854.

The V call is TRBV30, the J call TRBJ1-6; 7 bases are a match to TRBD1. The receptor's source is an adult in good health. This sample comprised peripheral blood, obtained on day 0 of AZD1222 vaccination. Here the CDR3 DNA reads TGTGCCTCCCTCGCCAAGGGGGCCTCCTATAATTCACCCCTCCACTTT. Translating it yields CASLAKGASYNSPLHF.